This record concerns one TCR beta chain sequence. Antigen unknown. The data are from a study of blood T cells in healthy people across ages. Study-wide results and limits: Observed TCR beta diversity per million T cells went down as age went up. This fall followed a roughly linear course with age.

This CDR3 is built from 16 residues. Trimming removed 0 bases from V and 3 bases from J, with 14 bases in between. Germline lookup yields CDR1 MNHEY and CDR2 SVGAGI. PCR was performed a second time for about 7 to 12 cycles using a sample-barcoded 5' primer and a J-beta primer mix. The authors tagged each cDNA molecule using a template-switch adaptor with 12 random nucleotides. One entry per CDR3 protein results from TCRdb running MiXCR on the 5' RACE reads. Altogether 1,800,000 or so distinct CDR3 sequences are present, 35% to 50% being singletons, with the ten largest covering more than 20%. The sequencing input was blood. The TCR sequence derives from a human donor in good health. This sequence joins TRBV6-5 and TRBJ1-2; D is unresolved. CDR3 bases: TGTGCCAGCAGTTACTCTAGGACGGAGGGCGACTATGGCTACACCTTC. Translating it yields CASSYSRTEGDYGYTF.